A single sample is the source of the 14 T cell receptor beta chains below, sequenced in a study of metastatic and nonmetastatic thyroid tumors. TCRdb reassembled clones from the PCR reads with MiXCR. The data contain some 33,000 clones, roughly 15% of them singletons. Thyroid surgery took place with no prior treatment in any patient. Material for sequencing was blood. The source of these receptors is a male donor with papillary thyroid cancer or a benign thyroid nodule (not recorded which). Some clones in this sample may be carry-over from other donors' samples.

CDR3 loop: CASSLDRANYGYTF. In nucleotides, the CDR3 is TGTGCCAGCAGCTTAGACAGAGCTAACTATGGCTACACCTTC. The chain joins TRBV11-2 to TRBJ1-2; D remains unclear. The V and J ends lost 0 bases and 0 bases respectively, with 5 bases between them. The CDR3 is 14 residues long. Germline V lookup: CDR1 SGHAT, CDR2 FQNNGV.

This clone showed up many times. This specimen includes other DNA sequences encoding the same CDR3. V and J are TRBV19 and TRBJ2-1; D is possibly TRBD2 (6 bases). Trimming removed 3 bases at V and 9 bases at J, with 18 bases between. This CDR3 region has 15 residues. Germline V lookup: CDR1 LNHDA, CDR2 SQIVND (reference sequence). CDR3 amino acids: CASSILDSGRGEQFF. The CDR3 DNA follows: TGTGCCAGTAGTATTCTAGATAGCGGACGGGGTGAGCAGTTCTTC. Supplemented by reference TRBV19 and TRBJ2-1, the full variable domain reads DGGITQSPKYLFRKEGQNVTLSCEQNLNHDAMYWYRQDPGQGLRLIYYSQIVNDFQKGDIAEGYSVSREKKESFPLTVTSAQKNPTAFYLCASSILDSGRGEQFFGPGTRLTVL.

This clone has at least ten counts. V gene TRBV11-3 combines with J gene TRBJ2-7; D unresolved. This CDR3 region has 14 residues. The germline CDR1 and CDR2 sequences are SGHNT and YENEEA. Trimming cost V 1 base and J 0 bases, with 7 bases left between them. CDR3 residues: CASSLGATSYEQYF. CDR3 bases: TGTGCCAGCAGCTTAGGGGCTACCTCCTACGAGCAGTACTTC.

This clone was counted at least ten times. V usage is TRBV27 and J usage is TRBJ1-1; a weak D match, TRBD1 (5 bases). Trimming removed 8 bases from V and 1 base from J, with 17 bases in between. This CDR3 has 15 amino acids. Germline V CDR1 and CDR2: MNHEY, SMNVEV (reference sequence). As DNA, the CDR3 is TGTGCCAGCTGGGGGGGGTTTGGAGCGAACACTGAAGCTTTCTTT. It codes for CASWGGFGANTEAFF.

The table lists this clone with many counts. Compared with germline, one end of the junction differs, possibly owing to a read error. This sequence joins TRBV7-7 and TRBJ2-7; D is uncertain. Germline-derived CDR1 and CDR2 are SSHAT and FNYEAQ (reference sequence). The CDR3 extends over 14 amino acids. The CDR3 protein is CASSLSVISYEQYF. For the CDR3, the DNA is TGTGCTAGCAGCTTATCTGTGATTTCCTACGAGCAGTACTTC.

This clone has a count of ten or more. Just one base apart from a much larger clone, this may be a read error. Additional DNA sequences in this sample encode the identical CDR3. The CDR3 DNA follows: TGTGCCAGCGGAAGACGGGCAGGATCCCCCACTGAGGCTTTCTTT. It translates to CASGRRAGSPTEAFF. The chain is built from TRBV27 and TRBJ1-1, with D unclear. The CDR3 loop spans 15 amino acids. Germline V gives CDR1 MNHEY, CDR2 SMNVEV (reference sequence).

This clone occurred many times. CDR3 protein: CASIGPYEQYF. As DNA, the CDR3 is TGTGCCAGCATAGGACCCTACGAGCAGTACTTC. The J gene is TRBJ2-7, the V gene TRBV28; unclear D gene. This CDR3 has 11 amino acids. Germline V lookup: CDR1 MDHEN, CDR2 SYDVKM. Trimming stripped 7 bases from V and 2 bases from J, with 6 bases between.

This clone was detected many times. The chain joins TRBV5-6 to TRBJ2-5; 7 positions match TRBD1. J lost 5 bases, V lost 0 bases, and 7 bases had no gene match. The CDR3 spans 15 residues. Germline V gene sequence: CDR1 SGHDT, CDR2 YYEEEE. DNA for the CDR3: TGTGCCAGCAGCTTGGCTGGACAGGATATGGAGACCCAGTACTTC. It codes for CASSLAGQDMETQYF. The whole variable domain, remainder taken from reference TRBV5-6 and TRBJ2-5, is DAGVTQSPTHLIKTRGQQVTLRCSPKSGHDTVSWYQQALGQGPQFIFQYYEEEERQRGNFPDRFSGHQFPNYSSELNVNALLLGDSALYLCASSLAGQDMETQYFGPGTRLLVL.

This clone occurred a few times. This sequence joins TRBV27 and TRBJ2-1; unclear D gene. CDR1 is MNHEY, CDR2 SMNVEV, per germline (reference sequence). V was trimmed by 5 bases and J by 9 bases, leaving 17 bases between them. The CDR3 loop spans 14 amino acids. CDR3 amino acids: CASSGVGSPLEQFF. CDR3 sequence (DNA): TGTGCCAGCAGTGGGGTTGGCAGCCCCCTTGAGCAGTTCTTC.

This clone was counted at least ten times. The chain recombines TRBV5-1 with TRBJ2-1; TRBD1 might be the D (7 bases). In germline, CDR1 is SGHRS, CDR2 YFSETQ. The CDR3 is 12 residues long. V was pared by 0 bases and J by 15 bases, with 13 bases between. CDR3 coding DNA: TGCGCCAGCAGCTTGGTGGCAGGGGGGCGGTTCTTC. Its protein product is CASSLVAGGRFF.

This clone was seen many times. The chain combines TRBV5-1 with TRBJ2-1, with D possibly matching TRBD2 (5 bases). V was trimmed by 0 bases and J by 6 bases, leaving 10 bases between them. CDR1 and CDR2 (germline): SGHRS, YFSETQ. This CDR3 contains 14 residues. This CDR3 reads CASSLVSGINEQFF. CDR3 sequence (DNA): TGCGCCAGCAGCTTGGTCTCGGGAATCAATGAGCAGTTCTTC.

In this sample, this clone turned up many times. This chain uses TRBV4-3 with TRBJ2-2; 9 positions agree with TRBD1. V gave up 2 bases and J gave up 6 bases; unmatched junction bases: 1. Germline CDR1 and CDR2: LGHNA and YSLEER. The CDR3 extends over 14 amino acids. The CDR3 loop is CASSQRQGAGELFF. In DNA form, the CDR3 reads TGCGCCAGCAGCCAACGACAGGGGGCCGGGGAGCTGTTTTTT.

Note on this clone: The conserved phenylalanine or tryptophan normally closing the CDR3 is absent here, so this likely arose from a read error. V is TRBV7-8 and J is TRBJ2-1, with 7 bases that match TRBD2. Looked up from germline, CDR1 is SGHVS and CDR2 is FQNEAQ. V shed 0 bases, J shed 2 bases, and the junction held 1 base outside the gene matches. This CDR3 contains 15 residues. The CDR3, as DNA: TGTGCCAGCAGCTTAGCAGCGGGAACCTACAATGAGCAGTTCTTA. Its translation: CASSLAAGTYNEQFL.

This clone was seen many times. This sequence joins TRBV6-5 and TRBJ2-7, with D tentatively TRBD1 (5 bases). Trimming took off 0 bases at V and 4 bases at J, with 19 bases between the two ends. CDR3 length equals 17 residues. Germline V gives CDR1 MNHEY, CDR2 SVGAGI. CDR3 nucleotides: TGTGCCAGCAGTTACTCTTCCGGCCAGGGTAATTATTACGAGCAGTACTTC. Residues: CASSYSSGQGNYYEQYF.